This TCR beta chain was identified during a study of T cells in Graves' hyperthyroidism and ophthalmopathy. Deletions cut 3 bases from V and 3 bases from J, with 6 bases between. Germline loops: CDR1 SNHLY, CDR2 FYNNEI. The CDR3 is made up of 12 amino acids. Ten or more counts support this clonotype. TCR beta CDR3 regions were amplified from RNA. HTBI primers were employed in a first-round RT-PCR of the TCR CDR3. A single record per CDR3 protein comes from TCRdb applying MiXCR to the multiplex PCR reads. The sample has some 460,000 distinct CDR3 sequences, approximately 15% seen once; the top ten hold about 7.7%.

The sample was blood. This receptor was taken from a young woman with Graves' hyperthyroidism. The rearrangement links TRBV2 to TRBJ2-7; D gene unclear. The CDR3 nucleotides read TGTGCCAGCAGTGACAGTTTCTACGAGCAGTACTTC. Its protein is CASSDSFYEQYF.